The next 25 T cell receptor beta chains were all read from a single sample in a study of PD-1 blockade in classical Hodgkin lymphoma. The protocol was immunoSEQ multiplex PCR, while the TCRdb copy is restricted to in-frame clones and leaves out a portion. The top ten clones hold roughly 2.7% of a sample with some 70,000 clones, 93% of them seen once. The time point was: newly diagnosed, previously untreated cHL patient sample. Sequencing was carried out using peripheral blood mononuclear cells (PBMCs). These receptors all stem from a human donor with classical Hodgkin lymphoma.

In its sample, this clone was seen once. The V call is TRBV5-1, the J call TRBJ2-3; D perhaps matches TRBD1 (6 bases). Between the trimmed V and J ends, which lost 0 bases and 5 bases, there was a span of 16 bases. Germline CDR1 reads SGHRS; CDR2 reads YFSETQ. The CDR3 extends over 16 amino acids. This CDR3 reads CASSLEPRGKEDTQYF. As DNA, the CDR3 is TGCGCCAGCAGCTTGGAACCCAGGGGAAAAGAAGATACGCAGTATTTT.

The chain employs TRBV6-6 and TRBJ1-1; D is undetermined. Trimming cost V 10 bases and J 1 base, with 13 bases left between them. CDR1 is MNHNY and CDR2 is SVGAGI in the germline V gene (reference sequence). The CDR3 covers 13 residues. The CDR3 loop reads CATVPWSNTEAFF. CDR3 bases: TGTGCCACCGTGCCCTGGTCGAACACTGAAGCTTTCTTT.

This clone was picked up one time. The chain carries TRBV6-5 and TRBJ1-3; a possible D gene is TRBD1 (6 bases). The CDR3 length is 15 residues. Per germline, CDR1 MNHEY and CDR2 SVGAGI. V was clipped by 6 bases and J by 4 bases, with 16 bases between them. The CDR3 nucleotides are TGTGCCAGCAGAAAAGGGGGATCGCGCGGAAACACCATATATTTT. It codes for CASRKGGSRGNTIYF.

Comment on this clone: A junction end diverges from the germline sequence, so it may reflect a read error. CDR3 sequence reads: CASTLSRNSYNEQFF. The CDR3 DNA reads as TGTGCCAGCACCTTAAGCAGGAACTCCTACAATGAGCAGTTCTTC. The rearrangement uses TRBV11-2 and TRBJ2-1; D not resolved. This CDR3 has 15 residues. From germline, CDR1 is SGHAT and CDR2 FQNNGV.

V is TRBV18 and J is TRBJ2-7; TRBD2 is a possible D gene (6 bases). V lost 5 bases, J lost 5 bases, and 16 bases lay in between. Germline assignment: CDR1 KGHSH and CDR2 LQKENI. CDR3 length equals 14 residues. The chain's CDR3 is CASSFGTVGNEQYF. As DNA, the CDR3 is TGTGCCAGCTCATTCGGGACTGTGGGAAACGAGCAGTACTTC.

V and J are TRBV13 and TRBJ2-2; TRBD2 is a possible D gene (7 bases). Looked up from germline, CDR1 is PRHDT and CDR2 is FYEKMQ (reference sequence). This CDR3 region has 16 residues. V was clipped by 5 bases and J by 4 bases, with 17 bases between them. CDR3 residues: CASSPGVGRRTGELFF. The DNA for the CDR3 is TGTGCCAGCAGCCCAGGGGTCGGGAGGCGCACCGGGGAGCTGTTTTTT.

This rearrangement joins TRBV18 to TRBJ2-7; no reliable D call. The CDR3 sequence is 12 residues long. Per germline, CDR1 KGHSH and CDR2 LQKENI. The V end lost 2 bases, the J end lost 2 bases, and 4 bases lay between the germline ends. This CDR3 reads CASSPGAYEQYF. In DNA form, the CDR3 reads TGTGCCAGCTCACCAGGGGCCTACGAGCAGTACTTC.

The chain employs TRBV27 and TRBJ1-4, with unresolved D. The CDR3 is made up of 13 amino acids. The ends were cut back, 5 bases at V and 7 bases at J, with 11 bases in the middle. Germline CDR1 MNHEY, CDR2 SMNVEV (reference sequence). The CDR3 spells CASSGNKIEKLFF. For the CDR3, the DNA is TGTGCCAGCAGTGGAAACAAGATTGAAAAACTGTTTTTT.

This chain joins TRBV14 and TRBJ2-3, with D hard to call. V lost 3 bases and J lost 5, with 12 bases in between. The CDR3 length is 14 residues. Germline assignment: CDR1 SGHDN and CDR2 FVKESK. The CDR3 here is CASSQDPARDTQYF. CDR3 DNA: TGTGCCAGCAGCCAGGACCCAGCTAGAGATACGCAGTATTTT.

The rearrangement links TRBV4-1 to TRBJ1-1; D gene unclear. Germline CDR1 reads MGHRA; CDR2 reads YSYEKL. V was trimmed by 0 bases and J by 0 bases, leaving 17 bases between them. This CDR3 is built from 18 residues. CDR3 nucleotides: TGCGCCAGCAGCCAAGACGGGGTAGAGACCTTCATGAACACTGAAGCTTTCTTT. Translating it yields CASSQDGVETFMNTEAFF.

The chain combines TRBV9 with TRBJ2-3; 9 bases agree with TRBD1. The V segment lost 0 bases and the J segment 5 bases; nucleotides outside the gene matches: 4. The CDR3 length is 15 residues. Germline CDR1 reads SGDLS; CDR2 reads YYNGEE. CDR3 bases: TGTGCCAGCAGCGTAGGGGGACAGGGAATAGATACGCAGTATTTT. This encodes CASSVGGQGIDTQYF.

This chain links TRBV6-5 with TRBJ2-7; 9 bases match TRBD1. Germline V gives CDR1 MNHEY, CDR2 SVGAGI. V shed 2 bases and J 5 bases; nucleotides not matched to a gene: 4. The CDR3 is 14 amino acids. This chain's CDR3 is CASSYRTGEDEQYF. For the CDR3, the DNA is TGTGCCAGCAGTTACCGGACAGGGGAAGACGAGCAGTACTTC.

The genes are TRBV6-5 and TRBJ1-5; 7 bases are a match to TRBD1. With V trimmed by 6 bases and J by 4 bases, 9 bases remained unmatched. The V gene's germline CDR1 is MNHEY and CDR2 SVGAGI. This CDR3 is built from 15 residues. This CDR3 is CASRKGTVSNQPQHF. As DNA, the CDR3 is TGTGCCAGCAGAAAAGGGACAGTAAGTAATCAGCCCCAGCATTTT.

The chain recombines TRBV5-1 with TRBJ2-4; 8 nucleotides align to TRBD2. This CDR3 is built from 18 residues. The V segment lost 1 base and the J segment 2 bases; nucleotides outside the gene matches: 11. CDR1 SGHRS and CDR2 YFSETQ come from the germline V gene. The CDR3 sequence is CASSLFSAGERTKNIQYF. Here the CDR3 DNA reads TGCGCCAGCAGCTTGTTTTCAGCGGGAGAGAGAACCAAAAACATTCAGTACTTC.

V and J are TRBV9 and TRBJ2-1, with 7 bases lining up with TRBD2. CDR3 length: 14 residues. CDR1 and CDR2 from the germline V gene are SGDLS and YYNGEE. V shed 0 bases, J shed 6 bases, and the junction held 3 bases outside the gene matches. The CDR3 reads CASSVEASGNEQFF. The CDR3 DNA follows: TGTGCCAGCAGCGTAGAAGCTAGCGGCAATGAGCAGTTCTTC.

The chain is built from TRBV6-1 and TRBJ2-1, with 7 bases matching TRBD2. The CDR3 runs to 13 residues. Germline values: CDR1 MNHNS, CDR2 SASEGT. J lost 4 bases, V lost 10 bases, and 7 bases had no gene match. CDR3 bases: TGTGCCACCCCGGGGGACTATTACAATGAGCAGTTCTTC. Translating it yields CATPGDYYNEQFF.

The rearrangement joins TRBV28 to TRBJ2-7, with TRBD2 matching over 8 bases. Per the germline V gene, CDR1 is MDHEN and CDR2 is SYDVKM. The trim removed 9 bases at V and 9 bases at J, leaving 19 bases unmatched. There are 15 residues in the CDR3. The CDR3 spells CASTSPGTVAGGQYF. The CDR3 bases are TGTGCCAGTACCAGCCCGGGGACCGTGGCGGGGGGGCAGTACTTC.

This sequence joins TRBV18 and TRBJ2-5, with TRBD1 matching 7 bases. J gave up 2 bases and V 3 bases, and 6 bases lay outside the gene matches. The CDR3 length is 15 residues. Per the germline V gene, CDR1 is KGHSH and CDR2 is LQKENI. The CDR3 protein is CASSPKIQGQETQYF. The CDR3 DNA follows: TGTGCCAGCTCACCGAAGATACAGGGGCAAGAGACCCAGTACTTC.

The genes are TRBV6-1 and TRBJ1-1; D remains unclear. The CDR3 has 15 residues. Per the germline V gene, CDR1 is MNHNS and CDR2 is SASEGT. V was shortened by 0 bases and J by 0 bases, with 8 bases between the two germline ends. CDR3 region: CASSEANEMNTEAFF. The CDR3 coding sequence is TGTGCCAGCAGTGAAGCGAATGAGATGAACACTGAAGCTTTCTTT.

The chain combines TRBV4-1 with TRBJ2-7; 9 bases are a match to TRBD1. Trimming cost V 0 bases and J 3 bases; bases outside gene matches: 6. Germline V gene data show CDR1 as MGHRA and CDR2 as YSYEKL. The CDR3 is made up of 16 amino acids. The CDR3 DNA follows: TGCGCCAGCAGCCAAGATTGGACAGGGGTAAGCTACGAGCAGTACTTC. Translated, it gives CASSQDWTGVSYEQYF.

The V and J genes are TRBV5-8 and TRBJ2-3, with 8 bases that match TRBD1. This CDR3 comprises 16 residues. V lost 0 bases to trimming and J lost 2 bases; unmatched junction nucleotides: 5. Germline V lookup: CDR1 SGHTS, CDR2 YDEGEE. In nucleotides, the CDR3 is TGTGCCAGCAGCTTGGGGGACAGGAGGGACACAGATACGCAGTATTTT. This translates into CASSLGDRRDTDTQYF.

The CDR3 is CASSFNPAGANVLTF. The CDR3 DNA follows: TGTGCCAGCAGCTTTAATCCAGCGGGGGCCAACGTCCTGACTTTC. The chain joins TRBV7-2 to TRBJ2-6, with D hard to call. Germline V gives CDR1 SGHTA, CDR2 FQGNSA. This CDR3 contains 15 residues. V lost 3 bases and J 4 bases, leaving 10 bases between the germline ends.

This clone occurred once. The J gene is TRBJ1-3, the V gene TRBV7-8; D is unclear. CDR1 and CDR2 from the germline V gene are SGHVS and FQNEAQ. The CDR3 extends over 13 amino acids. The germline V and J ends were trimmed by 6 bases and 3 bases, with 9 bases remaining between them. The chain's CDR3 is CASSSGGGNTIYF. The CDR3 nucleotides are TGTGCCAGCAGTTCCGGTGGTGGAAACACCATATATTTT.

This clone was counted once. The chain couples TRBV27 to TRBJ2-1; TRBD2 matches 8 bases. The CDR3 contains 18 residues. From germline, CDR1 is MNHEY and CDR2 SMNVEV (reference sequence). With V trimmed by 0 bases and J by 0 bases, 7 bases remained unmatched. CDR3 sequence (DNA): TGTGCCAGCAGTTTATCGTCGGGGGGGGCACGCTCCTACAATGAGCAGTTCTTC. This codes for CASSLSSGGARSYNEQFF.

The table lists this clone with a count of one. The CDR3, as DNA: TGTGCCAGCCTGGGAGCTCTAGCTCGTTGGGAGCAGTACTTC. It codes for CASLGALARWEQYF. The chain is built from TRBV2 and TRBJ2-7; TRBD2 might be the D (5 bases). Between the trimmed V and J ends, which lost 8 bases and 7 bases, there was a span of 21 bases. The CDR3 totals 14 residues. Germline V gives CDR1 SNHLY, CDR2 FYNNEI.